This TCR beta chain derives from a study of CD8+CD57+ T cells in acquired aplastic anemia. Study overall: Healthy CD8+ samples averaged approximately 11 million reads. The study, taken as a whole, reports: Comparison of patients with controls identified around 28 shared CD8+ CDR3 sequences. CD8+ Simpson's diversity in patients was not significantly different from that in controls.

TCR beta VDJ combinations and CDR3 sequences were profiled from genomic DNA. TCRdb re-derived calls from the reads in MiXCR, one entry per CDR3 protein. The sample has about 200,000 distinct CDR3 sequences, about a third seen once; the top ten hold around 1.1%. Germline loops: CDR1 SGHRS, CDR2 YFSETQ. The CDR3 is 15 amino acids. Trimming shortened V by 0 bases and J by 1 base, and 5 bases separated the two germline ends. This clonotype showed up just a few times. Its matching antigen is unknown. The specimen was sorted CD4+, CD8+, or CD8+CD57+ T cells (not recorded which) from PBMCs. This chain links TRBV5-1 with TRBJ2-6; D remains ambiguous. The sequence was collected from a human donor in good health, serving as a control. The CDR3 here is CASSLEVSGANVLTF. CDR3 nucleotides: TGCGCCAGCAGCTTGGAGGTTTCTGGGGCCAACGTCCTGACTTTC.